These T cell receptor beta chains were read from a single sample in a study of OX40 agonist ivuxolimab in advanced cancers. Sequencing used immunoSEQ multiplex PCR; TCRdb keeps in-frame clones, though not all of them. The sample has tens of thousands of clones, about 90% seen once. Sequenced here: CD4+ or CD8+ T cells sorted from blood, sampled in a trial of the OX40 agonist ivuxolimab. The receptors shown here come from an adult with an advanced solid tumor such as melanoma, head and neck, liver or kidney cancer. Each CDR3 is given with its conserved first and last residue. D genes are given only for firm matches. Part of the rows lack a size; the others show once, few, many or a class for expanded clones.

CDR3aa	CDR3nt	d_gene	v_gene	j_gene	abundance
CAISRGLAGSNEQFF	TGTGCCATCAGTCGGGGACTAGCGGGGTCCAATGAGCAGTTCTTC	TRBD2	TRBV10-3	TRBJ2-1	.
CASSPGLVTDTQYF	TGCGCCAGCAGCCCGGGACTAGTTACAGATACGCAGTATTTT	TRBD2	TRBV5-1	TRBJ2-3	.
CASSIKSSNQPQHF	TGTGCCAGTAGTATAAAGTCAAGCAATCAGCCCCAGCATTTT	.	TRBV19	TRBJ1-5	.
CASSFGGTEETQYF	TGTGCCAGCAGCTTCGGAGGGACCGAAGAGACCCAGTACTTC	.	TRBV5-4	TRBJ2-5	.
CASSSQGQDTQYF	TGCGCCAGCAGCTCCCAGGGTCAAGATACGCAGTATTTT	.	TRBV5-1	TRBJ2-3	.
CASSSGGNYGYTF	TGCGCCAGCAGCTCAGGTGGTAACTATGGCTACACCTTC	.	TRBV10-1	TRBJ1-2	.
CASRGTGENEQFF	TGTGCCAGCAGGGGGACCGGTGAGAATGAGCAGTTCTTC	.	TRBV7-6	TRBJ2-1	few
CASSPGEGATEAFF	TGTGCCAGCTCACCCGGAGAGGGGGCCACTGAAGCTTTCTTT	TRBD1	TRBV18	TRBJ1-1	.
CASGGTSTDTQYF	TGTGCCAGCGGAGGGACTAGCACAGATACGCAGTATTTT	.	TRBV10-3	TRBJ2-3	.
CASSLELSGAEAFF	TGTGCCAGCAGCTTGGAACTCTCGGGGGCTGAAGCTTTCTTT	.	TRBV5-4	TRBJ1-1	.
CASSRTGGSGGTDTQYF	TGTGCCAGCAGTCGGACAGGGGGATCCGGCGGCACAGATACGCAGTATTTT	TRBD1	TRBV7-9	TRBJ2-3	.
CASKPPLGADTQYF	TGTGCCAGTAAACCCCCCTTAGGGGCAGATACGCAGTATTTT	.	TRBV19	TRBJ2-3	.
CAWSQGGVGTDTQYF	TGTGCCTGGAGTCAGGGGGGGGTGGGCACAGATACGCAGTATTTT	.	TRBV30	TRBJ2-3	.
CASSSAGELFF	TGTGCCAGCAGTAGCGCCGGGGAGCTGTTTTTT	.	TRBV28	TRBJ2-2	.
CASSFSGNTEAFF	TGTGCCAGCAGCTTCTCAGGGAACACTGAAGCTTTCTTT	.	TRBV7-9	TRBJ1-1	.
CASSLSATTGELFF	TGCGCCAGCAGCTTGTCGGCAACCACCGGGGAGCTGTTTTTT	.	TRBV5-1	TRBJ2-2	.
CASSPLPDTEAFF	TGTGCCAGCAGTCCCTTGCCGGACACTGAAGCTTTCTTT	.	TRBV6-5	TRBJ1-1	.
CASSSRGQGIGELFF	TGTGCCAGCAGCTCCCGGGGACAGGGGATCGGGGAGCTGTTTTTT	TRBD1	TRBV11-3	TRBJ2-2	.
CASSFHLGTFF	TGTGCCAGCAGTTTTCACCTTGGGACGTTTTTT	.	TRBV27	TRBJ1-3	once
CASSGTGPNSNQPQHF	TGCGCCAGCAGTGGGACAGGGCCGAACAGCAATCAGCCCCAGCATTTT	TRBD1	TRBV10-2	TRBJ1-5	.
CASSQAWGSNYGYTF	TGTGCCAGCAGCCAAGCTTGGGGGTCTAACTATGGCTACACCTTC	.	TRBV4-2	TRBJ1-2	.
CASRAMEFNEQFF	TGTGCCAGCAGGGCGATGGAGTTCAATGAGCAGTTCTTC	.	TRBV6-5	TRBJ2-1	.
CAIREGGGNNSPLHF	TGTGCCATCAGGGAGGGGGGCGGTAATAATTCACCCCTCCACTTT	.	TRBV10-3	TRBJ1-6	.
CASSRGSAGDEKLFF	TGCGCCAGCAGCAGGGGCTCAGCCGGCGATGAAAAACTGTTTTTT	.	TRBV5-1	TRBJ1-4	.
CASSKGTLLRDEQFF	TGCGCCAGCAGTAAGGGGACTTTATTACGGGATGAGCAGTTCTTC	.	TRBV5-1	TRBJ2-1	once
CASSLRAGGELFF	TGTGCCAGCAGCCTCAGGGCGGGCGGGGAGCTGTTTTTT	.	TRBV6-5	TRBJ2-2	.
CSVRPRGLSEAFF	TGCAGCGTCCGGCCCCGGGGGCTTTCTGAAGCTTTCTTT	.	TRBV29-1	TRBJ1-1	once
CASSADGTDQPQHF	TGTGCCAGCAGTGCGGACGGGACTGATCAGCCCCAGCATTTT	.	TRBV2	TRBJ1-5	.
CASSQDPTGRTNTEAFF	TGTGCCAGCAGCCAAGATCCGACAGGGCGGACGAACACTGAAGCTTTCTTT	TRBD1	TRBV14	TRBJ1-1	.
CASSEVRRQLTSGNTIYF	TGTGCCAGCAGTGAAGTCCGGCGTCAGCTAACCTCTGGAAACACCATATATTTT	.	TRBV6-1	TRBJ1-3	.
CASSFGVGGDSTDTQYF	TGCGCCAGCAGCTTTGGTGTCGGAGGGGATAGCACAGATACGCAGTATTTT	.	TRBV5-1	TRBJ2-3	.
CASSLAGTLRLGDLPQHF	TGTGCCAGCAGCTTAGCCGGGACTTTACGGTTAGGTGATCTGCCCCAGCATTTT	.	TRBV5-5	TRBJ1-5	.
CASSPQTEPNEKLFF	TGTGCCAGCAGCCCCCAGACGGAGCCTAATGAAAAACTGTTTTTT	.	TRBV11-2	TRBJ1-4	.
CASSEPAGGPTQYF	TGTGCCAGCAGTGAACCTGCGGGGGGGCCAACGCAGTATTTT	TRBD2	TRBV6-1	TRBJ2-3	.
CASSFTQGDTQYF	TGTGCCAGCAGCTTTACCCAGGGAGATACGCAGTATTTT	.	TRBV5-5	TRBJ2-3	.
CASNLQGADEQFF	TGTGCCAGCAACCTCCAGGGGGCTGATGAGCAGTTCTTC	TRBD1	TRBV5-4	TRBJ2-1	.
CASGLKASGNTIYF	TGTGCTAGTGGTTTGAAGGCCAGCGGAAACACCATATATTTT	.	TRBV12-5	TRBJ1-3	.
CAWSVDSYEQYF	TGTGCCTGGAGCGTGGACAGCTACGAGCAGTACTTC	.	TRBV30	TRBJ2-7	.
CASSETGSGYEQYF	TGTGCCAGCAGTGAGACAGGGTCCGGGTACGAGCAGTACTTC	TRBD1	TRBV2	TRBJ2-7	.
CASSPGGSYNSPLHF	TGTGCCAGCAGTCCAGGGGGGTCCTATAATTCACCCCTCCACTTT	TRBD1	TRBV2	TRBJ1-6	.
CAWSVRENTEAFF	TGTGCCTGGAGTGTACGAGAGAACACTGAAGCTTTCTTT	.	TRBV30	TRBJ1-1	.
CASSIKGYQPQHF	TGTGCCAGTAGTATTAAGGGTTATCAGCCCCAGCATTTT	.	TRBV19	TRBJ1-5	.
CASDTDRGLTNEKLFF	TGTGCCAGCGACACGGACAGGGGGCTGACTAATGAAAAACTGTTTTTT	TRBD1	TRBV2	TRBJ1-4	.